Listed here are 8 T cell receptor beta chains from one sample, sequenced in a study of T-cell reconstitution after alpha-beta-depleted transplantation in children. Unique molecular identifiers tagged the TCRbeta library. Each CDR3 protein is one row after TCRdb ran MiXCR on the PCR reads. The sample records fewer than 350,000 distinct CDR3 sequences, approximately 10% being singletons. The sample in question was peripheral blood, obtained 180 days after TCRalphabeta/CD19-depleted stem cell transplant. The receptors here all came from a male patient aged 2 to 10 who had a stem cell transplant for chronic granulomatous disease, so the T cells may come from the graft donor.

This clonotype was picked up many times. The chain carries TRBV5-1 and TRBJ1-1; D is possibly TRBD1 (6 bases). There are 13 residues in the CDR3. Germline V gene data show CDR1 as SGHRS and CDR2 as YFSETQ. Trimming left V 7 bases short and J 1 base short, with 11 bases between. CDR3 DNA sequence: TGCGCCAGCGGGGGACATCCGAACACTGAAGCTTTCTTT. It codes for CASGGHPNTEAFF. The variable domain in full, completed from reference TRBV5-1 and TRBJ1-1, reads KAGVTQTPRYLIKTRGQQVTLSCSPISGHRSVSWYQQTPGQGLQFLFEYFSETQRNKGNFPGRFSGRQFSNSRSEMNVSTLELGDSALYLCASGGHPNTEAFFGQGTRLTVV.

The V gene is TRBV23-1, the J gene TRBJ1-4, with D perhaps TRBD1 (5 bases). TRBV23-1 is labeled an ORF, and its function is uncertain. The CDR3 runs 14 residues. The V and J ends lost 3 bases and 8 bases respectively, with 13 bases between them. The DNA for the CDR3 is TGCGCCAGCAGTCACCCAGGGCACGTAGAAAAACTGTTTTTT. Translating gives CASSHPGHVEKLFF.

This clonotype appeared many times. V usage is TRBV20-1 and J usage is TRBJ2-5, with 9 bases matching TRBD2. Germline-derived CDR1 and CDR2 are DFQATT and SNEGSKA (reference sequence). CDR3 length: 14 amino acids. CDR3 residues: CSAPGAAGGETQYF. The CDR3 nucleotides are TGCAGCGCACCAGGGGCGGCGGGGGGGGAGACCCAGTACTTC.

This clonotype has at least ten counts. This sequence joins TRBV5-6 and TRBJ2-5; D call uncertain. The germline V gene has CDR1 SGHDT and CDR2 YYEEEE. The CDR3 runs 15 residues. V was shortened by 0 bases and J by 1 base, with 10 bases between the two germline ends. Here the CDR3 DNA reads TGTGCCAGCAGCTTGGCGAACCTAGGCCAAGAGACCCAGTACTTC. Translating gives CASSLANLGQETQYF.

The rearrangement joins TRBV19 to TRBJ1-3; no firm D call. The V gene lost 3 bases and the J gene lost 2 bases, with 8 bases spanning the gap. The CDR3 loop spans 14 amino acids. The germline V gene has CDR1 LNHDA and CDR2 SQIVND (reference sequence). DNA for the CDR3: TGTGCCAGTAGTATCGTGTCCGCTGGAAACACCATATATTTT. Translated: CASSIVSAGNTIYF.

The sample holds many counts of this clonotype. The chain carries TRBV18 and TRBJ2-7; D may be TRBD1 or TRBD2 (5 bases each). V lost 3 bases and J 2 bases, leaving 11 bases between the germline ends. This CDR3 spans 14 amino acids. Germline V gene data show CDR1 as KGHSH and CDR2 as LQKENI. CDR3 loop: CASSPTGRPYEQYF. The CDR3 DNA is TGTGCCAGCTCACCCACGGGACGCCCCTACGAGCAGTACTTC.

This clonotype was detected ten times or more. The rearrangement links TRBV30 to TRBJ2-1, with TRBD2 matching over 7 bases. Per germline, CDR1 GTSNPN and CDR2 SVGIG (reference sequence). V was pared by 3 bases and J by 12 bases, with 20 bases of the junction left unmatched. This CDR3 region has 16 residues. CDR3 sequence reads: CAWSLRGGRREGWQFF. The DNA of the CDR3 is TGTGCCTGGAGCCTACGGGGAGGGAGACGGGAAGGCTGGCAGTTCTTC.

This clonotype was detected ten times or more. The chain employs TRBV5-6 and TRBJ1-2; the D gene is possibly TRBD1 (6 bases). The CDR3 is 13 residues long. CDR1 is SGHDT, CDR2 YYEEEE, per germline. Trimming took off 3 bases at V and 3 bases at J, with 9 bases between the two ends. The CDR3 loop reads CASSWGQDYGYTF. The CDR3 DNA sequence: TGTGCCAGCAGCTGGGGGCAAGACTATGGCTACACCTTC.